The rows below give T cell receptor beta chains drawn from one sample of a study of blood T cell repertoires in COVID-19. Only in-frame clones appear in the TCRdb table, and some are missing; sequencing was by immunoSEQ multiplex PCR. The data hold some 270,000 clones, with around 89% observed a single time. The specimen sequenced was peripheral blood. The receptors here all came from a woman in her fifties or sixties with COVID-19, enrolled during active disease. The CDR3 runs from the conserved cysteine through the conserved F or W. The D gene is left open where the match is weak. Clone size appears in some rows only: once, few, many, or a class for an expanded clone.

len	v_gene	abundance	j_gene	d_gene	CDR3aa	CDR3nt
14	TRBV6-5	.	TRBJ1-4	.	CASRVGSAGEKLFF	TGTGCCAGCAGGGTTGGATCGGCGGGTGAAAAACTGTTTTTT
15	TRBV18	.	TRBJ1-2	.	CASSPGGPGSYGYTF	TGTGCCAGCTCACCCGGGGGACCGGGAAGCTATGGCTACACCTTC
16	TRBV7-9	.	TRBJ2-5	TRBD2	CASSFGLAGDGETQYF	TGTGCCAGCAGCTTTGGACTAGCGGGGGACGGGGAGACCCAGTACTTC
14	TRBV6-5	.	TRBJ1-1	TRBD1	CASSYGRDRFEAFF	TGTGCCAGCAGTTACGGCCGGGACAGATTTGAAGCTTTCTTT
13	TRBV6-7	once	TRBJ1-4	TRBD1	CASIQDRAEKLFF	TGTGCCAGCATCCAGGACAGGGCTGAAAAACTGTTTTTT
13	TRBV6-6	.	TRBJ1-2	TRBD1	CASIPTGNYGYTF	TGTGCCAGCATCCCGACAGGGAACTATGGCTACACCTTC
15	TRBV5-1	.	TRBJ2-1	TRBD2	CASSLALAGVSEQFF	TGCGCCAGCAGCTTGGCCCTAGCGGGGGTTAGTGAGCAGTTCTTC
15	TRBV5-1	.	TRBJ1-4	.	CASSPGQGVVEKLFF	TGCGCCAGCAGTCCAGGTCAGGGCGTGGTGGAAAAACTGTTTTTT
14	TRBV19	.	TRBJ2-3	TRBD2	CATSSGVNTDTQYF	TGTGCCACGTCTAGCGGGGTTAACACAGATACGCAGTATTTT
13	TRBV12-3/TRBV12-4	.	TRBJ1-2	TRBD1	CASSSDRPDGYTF	TGTGCCAGCAGTTCGGACAGGCCCGATGGCTACACCTTC
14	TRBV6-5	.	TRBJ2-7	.	CASGGGAESYEQYF	TGTGCCAGCGGAGGGGGGGCGGAATCCTACGAGCAGTACTTC
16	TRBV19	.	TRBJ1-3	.	CASSSPRVGSGNTIYF	TGTGCCAGTAGTTCGCCCAGGGTCGGCTCTGGAAACACCATATATTTT
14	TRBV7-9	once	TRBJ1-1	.	CASSLEAGLREAFF	TGTGCCAGCAGCTTGGAGGCGGGTCTCCGTGAAGCTTTCTTT
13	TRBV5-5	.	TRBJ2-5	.	CASSFPVRETQYF	TGTGCCAGCAGCTTCCCAGTAAGAGAGACCCAGTACTTC
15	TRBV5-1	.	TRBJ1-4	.	CASRGQPQVGEKLFF	TGCGCCAGCAGAGGACAGCCCCAAGTAGGTGAAAAACTGTTTTTT
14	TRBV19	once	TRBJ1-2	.	CASSPGQLYYGYTF	TGTGCCAGTAGCCCCGGACAGTTATACTATGGCTACACCTTC
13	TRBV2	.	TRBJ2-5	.	CASRKDWQETQYF	TGTGCCAGCAGAAAAGACTGGCAAGAGACCCAGTACTTC
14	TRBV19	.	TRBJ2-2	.	CASSAGQRMGELFF	TGTGCCAGTAGTGCTGGACAGAGGATGGGGGAGCTGTTTTTT
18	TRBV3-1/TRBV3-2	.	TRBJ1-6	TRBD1	CASSQAFIRDRSNSPLHF	TGTGCCAGCAGCCAAGCATTCATCCGGGACAGATCAAATTCACCCCTCCACTTT
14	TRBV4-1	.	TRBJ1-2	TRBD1	CASSQADRAGGYTF	TGCGCCAGCAGCCAAGCAGACAGGGCTGGTGGCTACACCTTC
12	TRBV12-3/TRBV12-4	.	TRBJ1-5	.	CASSRDSQPQHF	TGTGCCAGCAGCCGCGATTCTCAGCCCCAGCATTTT
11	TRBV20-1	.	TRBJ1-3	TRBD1	CSAHDRGTIYF	TGCAGTGCACATGACAGGGGAACCATATATTTT